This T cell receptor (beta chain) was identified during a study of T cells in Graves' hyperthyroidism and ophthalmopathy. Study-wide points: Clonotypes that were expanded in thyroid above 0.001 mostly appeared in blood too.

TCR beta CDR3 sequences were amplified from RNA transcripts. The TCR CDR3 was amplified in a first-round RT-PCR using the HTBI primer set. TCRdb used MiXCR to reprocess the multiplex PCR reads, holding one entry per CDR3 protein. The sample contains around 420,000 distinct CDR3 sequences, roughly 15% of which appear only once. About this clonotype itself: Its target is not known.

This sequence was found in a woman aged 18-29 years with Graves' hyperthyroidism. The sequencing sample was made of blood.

DNA for the CDR3: TGTGCCAGCAGCTCAACTGGACTAGCAGATAGATACAATGAGCAGTTCTTC. Encoded protein: CASSSTGLADRYNEQFF. V usage is TRBV5-8 and J usage is TRBJ2-1, with 8 bases matching TRBD2. Germline V CDR1 and CDR2: SGHTS, YDEGEE. V shed 3 bases and J 4 bases; nucleotides not matched to a gene: 12. This CDR3 comprises 17 residues.